This T cell receptor (beta chain) was captured by sequencing in a study of T-cell memory formation after mild COVID-19. TCRdb independently ran MiXCR on the 5' RACE reads; one entry per CDR3 protein. The sample lists around 83,000 distinct CDR3 sequences, about 23% occurring once. The sequence was collected from a man younger than 30 who had mild COVID-19 (a few samples of this study predate the infection). Cell type and time point are not known. Sequenced input: PBMCs or a T cell subset sorted from them (not recorded which).

The CDR3 region is CATSRAHPSTDTQYF. The CDR3 nucleotides are TGTGCCACCAGCAGAGCACACCCTAGCACAGATACGCAGTATTTT. V usage is TRBV15 and J usage is TRBJ2-3; D remains unclear. The CDR3 spans 15 residues. From germline, CDR1 is LNHNV and CDR2 YYDKDF (reference sequence). The V gene lost 1 base and the J gene lost 0 bases, with 8 bases spanning the gap.